The entry that follows covers one TCR beta chain sequence. Antigen: not known. The sample originates from a study of beta chain features in type 1 diabetes. Study results and limitations: Sequencing from cDNA could over-represent high-TCR-expressing cells. More deletions and fewer insertions at VDJ junctions were seen in type 1 diabetes patients. Significant though moderate, a shortening of TCRB CDR3s appeared in all four CD4+ subsets of Type 1 diabetes patients. Comparison showed that naive, central memory and Treg TCRB repertoires appeared more similar among patients than among healthy donors.

Over 95% purity was reached by all sorted populations. Sequenced material consisted of expressed TCRB transcripts (all of the isolated RNA was reverse transcribed). Sequencing used immunoSEQ multiplex PCR; TCRdb keeps in-frame clones, though not all of them. The table shows about 270,000 clones, with 13% to 15% occurring only once. The sample taken for sequencing was naive CD4+ T cells from blood. This receptor was identified in a man aged 30 to 45 with type 1 diabetes.

CDR3 nucleotides: TGCGCCAGCAGCCAAGATTGGGAGGTGGGCTACGAGCAGTACTTC. Translated, it gives CASSQDWEVGYEQYF. The V and J genes are TRBV4-3 and TRBJ2-7; D possibly corresponds to TRBD2 (6 bases). Germline assignment: CDR1 LGHNA and CDR2 YSLEER. There are 15 residues in the CDR3. Trimming left V 0 bases short and J 3 bases short, with 12 bases between.